A single sample is the source of the 17 T cell receptor beta chains below, sequenced in a study of response to subunit inactivated influenza vaccine. TCRdb reprocessed the RT-PCR reads via MiXCR and lists one record per CDR3 protein. The table shows about 540,000 distinct CDR3 sequences, with around 21% occurring only once. These data were likewise used in another study, on T cells expressing NK-cell markers. That source adds: The authors generated TCR beta cDNA through 5'RACE template switching with UMIs.

The input for sequencing was CD4+ T cells sorted from PBMCs, taken 11 to 12 days after vaccination. These receptors all stem from a man aged 45 to 65 who received an inactivated influenza vaccine.

This clonotype was counted only a few times. V is TRBV6-2 or TRBV6-3 and J is TRBJ2-7; weak D call: TRBD1 (7 bases). Deletions cut 2 bases from V and 4 bases from J, with 12 bases between. This CDR3 comprises 14 residues. Germline V gene lookup returns CDR1 MNHEY and CDR2 SVGEGT. The CDR3 spells CASSYPGGGYEQYF. The CDR3 nucleotides read TGTGCCAGCAGTTACCCAGGGGGAGGTTACGAGCAGTACTTC.

The chain carries TRBV3-1 and TRBJ2-1; 9 bases align to TRBD1. This CDR3 has 15 amino acids. V lost 3 bases and J lost 4; bases outside the gene matches: 4. CDR1 and CDR2 from the germline V gene are LGHDT and YNNKEL (reference sequence). CDR3 protein: CASSHGTGTYNEQFF. As DNA, the CDR3 is TGTGCCAGCAGCCACGGGACAGGGACTTACAATGAGCAGTTCTTC.

This sequence joins TRBV2 and TRBJ1-2; maybe TRBD1 (5 bases). Germline CDR1 SNHLY, CDR2 FYNNEI. V lost 6 bases, J lost 7 bases, and 12 bases lay in between. This CDR3 has 12 amino acids. The chain's CDR3 is CASRLDGAGYTF. The CDR3 nucleotides are TGTGCCAGCAGACTAGATGGGGCTGGCTACACCTTC.

The V gene is TRBV10-3, the J gene TRBJ2-2, with 8 bases identical to TRBD1. The CDR3 runs to 12 residues. V lost 9 bases to trimming and J lost 6 bases; unmatched junction nucleotides: 3. Per the germline V gene, CDR1 is ENHRY and CDR2 is SYGVKD. The CDR3 DNA sequence: TGTGCCATTACGACAGGGGCCGGGGAGCTGTTTTTT. It is translated as CAITTGAGELFF.

This clonotype was detected only a few times. DNA for the CDR3: TGTGCCAGCAGTAGGGGGACAGGGAGGGATACGCAGTATTTT. Protein product: CASSRGTGRDTQYF. The V gene is TRBV6-1, the J gene TRBJ2-3; TRBD1 aligns across 9 bases. Looked up from germline, CDR1 is MNHNS and CDR2 is SASEGT. With V trimmed by 5 bases and J by 6 bases, 6 bases remained unmatched. The CDR3 length is 14 residues.

Ten or more counts support this clonotype. The V gene is TRBV12-3 or TRBV12-4, the J gene TRBJ1-4; D call uncertain. This CDR3 has 12 amino acids. Trimming cost V 4 bases and J 7 bases, with 7 bases left between them. The CDR3, as DNA: TGTGCCAGCAGTTGGGAGGGTGAAAAACTGTTTTTT. It yields the protein CASSWEGEKLFF.

This clonotype was observed a few times. The chain has TRBV20-1 and TRBJ2-7; D might be TRBD2 (7 bases). CDR1 is DFQATT, CDR2 SNEGSKA, per germline (reference sequence). V lost 0 bases and J lost 3, with 24 bases in between. The CDR3 loop spans 18 amino acids. CDR3 region: CSARDIFGGPTGGYEQYF. CDR3 bases: TGCAGTGCTAGAGATATCTTCGGGGGCCCTACGGGGGGCTACGAGCAGTACTTC.

The count of this clonotype is one. This chain joins TRBV28 and TRBJ2-7; 8 bases are a match to TRBD1. The germline V gene encodes CDR1 MDHEN and CDR2 SYDVKM. The V and J ends lost 3 bases and 7 bases, in that order; junction bases with no gene match: 5. The CDR3 consists of 13 residues. The CDR3 sequence: CASSFQGAREQYF. CDR3 nucleotide sequence: TGTGCCAGCAGTTTCCAGGGGGCGAGGGAGCAGTACTTC.

A few counts support this clonotype. The chain links TRBV7-8 to TRBJ1-5, with unresolved D. The CDR3 runs 15 residues. The V gene's germline CDR1 is SGHVS and CDR2 FQNEAQ. Trimming pared 4 bases from V and 3 bases from J, leaving 13 bases between. CDR3 region: CASSSADGFNQPQHF. CDR3 bases: TGTGCCAGCAGCTCCGCTGACGGTTTCAATCAGCCCCAGCATTTT.

CDR3 loop: CASSQDVASNGLEQYF. For the CDR3, the DNA is TGCGCCAGCAGCCAAGATGTTGCGAGCAATGGGCTCGAGCAGTACTTC. The V call is TRBV4-3, the J call TRBJ2-7, with unresolved D. With 0 bases removed from V and 6 bases from J, the gap between germline ends came to 18 bases. The CDR3 is 16 residues long. Germline CDR1 and CDR2: LGHNA and YSLEER.

This chain links TRBV12-3 or TRBV12-4 with TRBJ2-7; TRBD2 matches 8 bases. Unmatched junction bases numbered 9, after V lost 3 bases and J lost 5 bases. This CDR3 region has 15 residues. CDR3 nucleotide sequence: TGTGCCAGCAGTTTGGGGGCGGGGGGAATTAACGAGCAGTACTTC. As protein: CASSLGAGGINEQYF.

This clonotype was counted a few times. The chain recombines TRBV4-1 with TRBJ2-2; 11 bases agree with TRBD1. In germline, CDR1 is MGHRA, CDR2 YSYEKL. This CDR3 contains 15 residues. Trimming cost V 4 bases and J 7 bases; bases outside gene matches: 5. This chain's CDR3 is CASSPGQGASGELFF. DNA of the CDR3: TGCGCCAGCAGCCCCGGACAGGGGGCTAGCGGGGAGCTGTTTTTT.

J is TRBJ2-3 and V is TRBV12-3 or TRBV12-4; 15 bases line up with TRBD2. The CDR3 contains 19 residues. The V and J ends lost 6 bases and 0 bases, in that order; junction bases with no gene match: 10. The CDR3 spells CASRGLAGGTSSSTDTQYF. In DNA form, the CDR3 reads TGTGCCAGCAGGGGACTAGCGGGGGGTACGTCGTCTAGCACAGATACGCAGTATTTT.

V is TRBV10-2 and J is TRBJ2-1, with 12 bases that match TRBD2. Germline CDR1 and CDR2: WSHSY and SAAADI. This CDR3 spans 15 amino acids. V lost 4 bases to trimming and J lost 9 bases; unmatched junction nucleotides: 7. CDR3 nucleotide sequence: TGCGCCAGCAGTGCGGCTAGCGGGGGGGCAGTTGAGCAGTTCTTC. Protein sequence: CASSAASGGAVEQFF.

This chain connects TRBV5-1 to TRBJ2-3; maybe TRBD2 (5 bases). V was cut by 0 bases and J by 10 bases, with 21 bases left in between. The CDR3 spans 16 residues. Germline assignment: CDR1 SGHRS and CDR2 YFSETQ. The CDR3 reads CASSLVGASYGDAQYF. CDR3 bases: TGCGCCAGCAGCTTGGTTGGAGCTAGCTATGGGGATGCGCAGTATTTT.

The chain carries TRBV20-1 and TRBJ2-1; D tentatively fits TRBD1 or TRBD2 (6 bases each). The germline V gene has CDR1 DFQATT and CDR2 SNEGSKA (reference sequence). The CDR3 totals 13 residues. V was trimmed by 5 bases and J by 13 bases, leaving 21 bases between them. The CDR3 region has the DNA TGCAGTGCTCGCCGGGACATAGGGGGAGGACAGTTCTTC. Protein product: CSARRDIGGGQFF.

The chain uses TRBV11-2 and TRBJ1-4; D might be TRBD1 (6 bases). Germline CDR1 reads SGHAT; CDR2 reads FQNNGV. With 1 base removed from V and 0 bases from J, the gap between germline ends came to 6 bases. The CDR3 runs 15 residues. The CDR3 bases are TGTGCCAGCAGCTTAGGGGGGCCAACTAATGAAAAACTGTTTTTT. Translating gives CASSLGGPTNEKLFF.